This entry is about one TCR beta chain. Its antigen is unidentified. This record comes from a study of OX40 agonist ivuxolimab in advanced cancers. Study overall: Patients received ivuxolimab, an agonistic anti-OX40 (CD134) antibody. One hepatocellular carcinoma and a couple of cutaneous melanoma patients partially responded.

Germline V gives CDR1 SGHAT, CDR2 FQNNGV. This CDR3 has 15 residues. V shed 5 bases, J shed 6 bases, and the junction held 7 bases outside the gene matches. Study-level findings and limits: In the 0.1 to 3.0 mg/kg range, CD4+ and CD8+ blood T cells had expanded clonally by week 6.

Using immunoSEQ multiplex PCR, the repertoire was profiled, and TCRdb retains in-frame clones only, with some absent. The sample shows roughly 50,000 clones, just under 85% of them seen only once. The receptor was derived from an adult with an advanced solid tumor such as melanoma, head and neck, liver or kidney cancer. The chain recombines TRBV11-2 with TRBJ2-1, with TRBD1 matching over 10 bases. Here the sequenced sample was CD4+ or CD8+ T cells sorted from blood, taken in a trial of the OX40 agonist ivuxolimab. Here the CDR3 reads CASSTRRTGGNEQFF. As DNA, the CDR3 is TGTGCCAGCAGCACCCGGCGGACAGGGGGCAATGAGCAGTTCTTC.